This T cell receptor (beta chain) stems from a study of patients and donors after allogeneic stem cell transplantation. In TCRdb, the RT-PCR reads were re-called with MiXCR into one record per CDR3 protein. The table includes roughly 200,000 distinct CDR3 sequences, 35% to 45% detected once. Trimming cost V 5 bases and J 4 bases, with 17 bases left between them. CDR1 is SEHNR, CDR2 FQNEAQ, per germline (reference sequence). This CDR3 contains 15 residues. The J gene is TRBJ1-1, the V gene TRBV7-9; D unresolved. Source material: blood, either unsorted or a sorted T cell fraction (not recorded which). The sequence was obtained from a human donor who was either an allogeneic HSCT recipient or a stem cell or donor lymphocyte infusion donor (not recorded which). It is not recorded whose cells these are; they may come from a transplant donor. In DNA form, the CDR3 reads TGTGCCAGCAGCCCCCCCGTCCGGATAGGCACTGAAGCTTTCTTT. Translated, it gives CASSPPVRIGTEAFF. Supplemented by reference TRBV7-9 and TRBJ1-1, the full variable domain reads DTGVSQNPRHKITKRGQNVTFRCDPISEHNRLYWYRQTLGQGPEFLTYFQNEAQLEKSRLLSDRFSAERPKGSFSTLEIQRTEQGDSAMYLCASSPPVRIGTEAFFGQGTRLTVV.